A single sample gave rise to the 19 T cell receptor beta chains below, sequenced in a study of blood T cell repertoires in COVID-19. Libraries were prepared by immunoSEQ multiplex PCR; TCRdb keeps only in-frame clonotypes and omits some of them. The sample yields some 100,000 clones, 80% seen once. The sequenced sample consisted of peripheral blood. The receptors originated from a woman aged 65 to 85 with acute or convalescent COVID-19.

The chain uses TRBV7-8 and TRBJ2-1; 13 bases line up with TRBD2. The J segment lost 12 bases and the V segment lost 5 bases, leaving 13 bases of the junction unmatched. Germline-derived CDR1 and CDR2 are SGHVS and FQNEAQ. The CDR3 covers 16 residues. The CDR3 DNA sequence: TGTGCCAGCAGCGCCCGGTCACTAGCGGGGGGGCCAAGGCAGTTCTTC. As protein: CASSARSLAGGPRQFF. Complete variable domain (other parts from reference TRBV7-8 and TRBJ2-1): GAGVSQSPRYKVAKRGQDVALRCDPISGHVSLFWYQQALGQGPEFLTYFQNEAQLDKSGLPSDRFFAERPEGSVSTLKIQRTQQEDSAVYLCASSARSLAGGPRQFFGPGTRLTVL.

The chain joins TRBV19 to TRBJ1-5; TRBD1 agrees at 9 bases. V was pared by 6 bases and J by 8 bases, with 5 bases of the junction left unmatched. CDR3 size: 13 residues. The germline V gene encodes CDR1 LNHDA and CDR2 SQIVND (reference sequence). The CDR3 nucleotides read TGTGCCAGTAGACCACAGGGGGCTGAGCCCCAGCATTTT. Protein: CASRPQGAEPQHF.

This chain joins TRBV11-3 and TRBJ2-5; TRBD2 agrees at 8 bases. Trimming took 0 bases from V and 5 from J; bases not matched to a gene: 8. This CDR3 contains 16 residues. Germline V lookup: CDR1 SGHNT, CDR2 YENEEA. The CDR3 reads CASSLDARGGSETQYF. In nucleotides, the CDR3 is TGTGCCAGCAGCTTAGATGCTCGGGGGGGGAGTGAGACCCAGTACTTC.

This clone was detected only once. The genes are TRBV6-6 and TRBJ1-5; D unresolved. V shed 7 bases and J shed 3 bases, with 10 bases lying between them. The germline CDR1 and CDR2 sequences are MNHNY and SVGAGI (reference sequence). The CDR3 is 13 amino acids. CDR3 nucleotide sequence: TGTGCCAGCACAGGAGGGATCAATCAGCCCCAGCATTTT. Translating gives CASTGGINQPQHF.

This sequence joins TRBV10-3 and TRBJ1-1; 7 bases agree with TRBD1. The CDR3 runs to 15 residues. Losses at the gene ends were 11 bases for V and 6 bases for J; bases not matched to a gene: 18. Germline CDR1 is ENHRY and CDR2 is SYGVKD. The CDR3 region has the DNA TGTGCCTCCACCGGGACAGAACTACTGACGGCTGAAGCTTTCTTT. Residues: CASTGTELLTAEAFF.

The rearrangement joins TRBV4-1 to TRBJ2-3; possibly TRBD1 for D (8 bases). Trimming removed 3 bases at V and 0 bases at J, with 13 bases between. The CDR3 sequence is 16 residues long. Germline values: CDR1 MGHRA, CDR2 YSYEKL. DNA for the CDR3: TGCGCCAGCAGCCACCTACAGGGGGGGAGCACAGATACGCAGTATTTT. It translates to CASSHLQGGSTDTQYF.

As to this clone: The sample carries other DNA sequences with the same CDR3. The rearrangement uses TRBV3-1 (or the pseudogene TRBV3-2) and TRBJ1-2; D not certain. From germline, CDR1 is LGHDT and CDR2 YNNKEL (reference sequence). CDR3 length: 14 residues. V was shortened by 0 bases and J by 4 bases, with 9 bases between the two germline ends. The CDR3 reads CASSQDGGSYGYTF. In nucleotides, the CDR3 is TGTGCCAGCAGCCAAGATGGAGGGAGCTATGGCTACACCTTC.

This clone was detected once. Written as DNA, the CDR3 is TGCGCCAGCAGCCAAGGTGGTGGGACAGGTTACAATGAGCAGTTCTTC. Translation gives CASSQGGGTGYNEQFF. The rearrangement uses TRBV4-1 and TRBJ2-1, with 8 bases that match TRBD1. The ends lost 1 base at V and 4 bases at J; junction bases unmatched: 6. The CDR3 has 16 amino acids. Per germline, CDR1 MGHRA and CDR2 YSYEKL.

The rearrangement links TRBV15 to TRBJ1-2; D possibly corresponds to TRBD1 (5 bases). V lost 4 bases and J 4 bases, leaving 16 bases between the germline ends. Germline V gene lookup returns CDR1 LNHNV and CDR2 YYDKDF (reference sequence). The CDR3 contains 15 residues. This CDR3 reads CATSKAAGGGYGYTF. The CDR3 nucleotides are TGTGCCACCAGCAAAGCCGCGGGGGGTGGCTATGGCTACACCTTC.

The chain uses TRBV29-1 and TRBJ1-2; D is unresolved. The CDR3 is made up of 11 amino acids. V was clipped by 5 bases and J by 2 bases, with 6 bases between them. The germline V gene has CDR1 SQVTM and CDR2 ANQGSEA. The CDR3 protein is CSVPQNYGYTF. The CDR3 DNA sequence: TGCAGCGTTCCTCAGAACTATGGCTACACCTTC.

The chain joins TRBV5-6 to TRBJ2-7; D is perhaps TRBD2 (6 bases). Germline V lookup: CDR1 SGHDT, CDR2 YYEEEE. V gave up 4 bases and J gave up 1 base, with 15 bases separating them. The length of the CDR3 is 15 residues. In DNA, the CDR3 is TGTGCCAGCAGCCCCGGGGGTCGAGTATCCTACGAGCAGTACTTC. Translation gives CASSPGGRVSYEQYF.

The rearrangement uses TRBV12-3 or TRBV12-4 and TRBJ2-7; TRBD1 might be the D (5 bases). V lost 2 bases and J 6 bases, leaving 11 bases between the germline ends. This CDR3 region has 13 residues. The CDR3 DNA follows: TGTGCCAGCAGTTTATACGACAGTTCCGAGCAGTACTTC. Its protein is CASSLYDSSEQYF.

This chain joins TRBV3-1 (or the pseudogene TRBV3-2) and TRBJ1-4; D remains unclear. CDR1 and CDR2 (germline): LGHDT, YNNKEL (reference sequence). Trimming left V 4 bases short and J 4 bases short, with 16 bases between. The CDR3 runs to 16 residues. For the CDR3, the DNA is TGTGCCAGCAGCCCTCCCGGGTCGACGATTAATGAAAAACTGTTTTTT. This codes for CASSPPGSTINEKLFF.

As DNA, the CDR3 is TGCGCCAGCAGCTTGATGTCGGGACAGGGCGTCACTGAAGCTTTCTTT. Its protein is CASSLMSGQGVTEAFF. The gene calls are TRBV5-1 and TRBJ1-1; 9 bases agree with TRBD1. The V gene end was trimmed by 1 base and the J gene end by 4 bases; junction bases not matched to a gene: 8. Germline V lookup: CDR1 SGHRS, CDR2 YFSETQ. The CDR3 runs 16 residues.

The chain joins TRBV19 to TRBJ2-2, with a tentative D call TRBD1 (6 bases). The CDR3 has 13 residues. CDR1 is LNHDA, CDR2 SQIVND, per germline (reference sequence). V was cut by 5 bases and J by 9 bases, with 13 bases left in between. Written as DNA, the CDR3 is TGTGCCAGTAGTGTCCAACAGGGTCGGGAGCTGTTTTTT. This encodes CASSVQQGRELFF. The complete variable domain, with remaining parts taken from reference TRBV19 and TRBJ2-2, reads DGGITQSPKYLFRKEGQNVTLSCEQNLNHDAMYWYRQDPGQGLRLIYYSQIVNDFQKGDIAEGYSVSREKKESFPLTVTSAQKNPTAFYLCASSVQQGRELFFGEGSRLTVL.

This clone occurred a few times. The chain links TRBV4-3 to TRBJ1-3, with D perhaps TRBD1 (6 bases). Trimming stripped 0 bases from V and 3 bases from J, with 9 bases between. CDR3 length equals 15 residues. The V gene's germline CDR1 is LGHNA and CDR2 YSLEER. The CDR3 nucleotides read TGCGCCAGCAGCCAAGACCACAGGGATGGAAACACCATATATTTT. This codes for CASSQDHRDGNTIYF.

The chain uses TRBV3-1 (or the pseudogene TRBV3-2) and TRBJ1-6, with a tentative D call TRBD1 (6 bases). CDR1 and CDR2 from the germline V gene are LGHDT and YNNKEL (reference sequence). The CDR3 is 15 amino acids. V lost 4 bases to trimming and J lost 11 bases, with 18 bases between them. The CDR3 bases are TGTGCCAGCAGCCCGACGAGGGGGTTTGCGACACCCCTCCACTTT. Translation gives CASSPTRGFATPLHF.

The V gene is TRBV4-1, the J gene TRBJ2-6; maybe TRBD1 (6 bases). The CDR3 is 17 residues long. CDR1 and CDR2 from the germline V gene are MGHRA and YSYEKL. V lost 2 bases and J lost 0, with 11 bases in between. CDR3 sequence: CASSQWKGGSGANVLTF. The CDR3, as DNA: TGCGCCAGCAGCCAATGGAAAGGGGGCTCTGGGGCCAACGTCCTGACTTTC.

The chain recombines TRBV10-3 with TRBJ2-2; a possible D gene is TRBD1 (7 bases). Germline V gene sequence: CDR1 ENHRY, CDR2 SYGVKD. The CDR3 runs to 15 residues. The germline V and J ends were trimmed by 10 bases and 4 bases, with 19 bases remaining between them. The CDR3 reads CATTSGGQGTGELFF. The CDR3 DNA reads TGTGCCACAACCTCAGGGGGGCAAGGCACCGGGGAGCTGTTTTTT.